Sequencing of this TCR beta chain was carried out in a study of T cell responses to AZD1222 COVID-19 vaccine. This CDR3 region has 13 residues. Per germline, CDR1 LNHDA and CDR2 SQIVND (reference sequence). V was pared by 4 bases and J by 10 bases, with 4 bases of the junction left unmatched. Sequenced by immunoSEQ multiplex PCR; TCRdb stores in-frame clones only, minus some. The sample consists of roughly 97,000 clones, 93% of them appearing once. This TCR was sampled from an adult in good health. This material consisted of peripheral blood, taken on day 0 of AZD1222 vaccination. This chain links TRBV19 with TRBJ1-6; 7 nucleotides match TRBD1. The CDR3 region has the DNA TGTGCCAGTAGTAGACAGGGACAGTCACCCCTCCACTTT. Protein sequence: CASSRQGQSPLHF.